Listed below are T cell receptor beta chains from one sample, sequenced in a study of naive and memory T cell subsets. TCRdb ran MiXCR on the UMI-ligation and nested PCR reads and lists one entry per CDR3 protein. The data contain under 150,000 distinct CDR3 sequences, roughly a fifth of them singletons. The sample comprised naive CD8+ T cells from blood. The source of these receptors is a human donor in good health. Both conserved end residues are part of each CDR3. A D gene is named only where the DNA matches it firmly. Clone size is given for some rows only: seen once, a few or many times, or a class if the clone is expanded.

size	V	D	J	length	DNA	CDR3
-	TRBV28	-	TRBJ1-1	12	TGTGCCAGCAGTCCCTGGGGAGGGGAAGCTTTCTTT	CASSPWGGEAFF
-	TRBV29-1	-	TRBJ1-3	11	TGCAGCGTTGTTTCTGGAAACACCATATATTTT	CSVVSGNTIYF
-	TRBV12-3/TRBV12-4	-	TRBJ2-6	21	TGTGCCAGCAGTTTTCTGGTGGGTGACGCTGTGATGTACTCTGGGGCCAACGTCCTGACTTTC	CASSFLVGDAVMYSGANVLTF
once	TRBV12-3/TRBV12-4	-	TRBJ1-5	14	TGTGCCAGCTGTTTCTCTGGGGGGGGACAGCCCCAGCATTTT	CASCFSGGGQPQHF
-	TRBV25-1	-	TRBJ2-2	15	TGTGCCAGCAGTGACCGGGACACCTACACCGGGGAGCTGTTTTTT	CASSDRDTYTGELFF
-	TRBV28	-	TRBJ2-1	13	TGTGCCAGCACCTCGGCCTCCTACAATGAGCAGTTCTTC	CASTSASYNEQFF
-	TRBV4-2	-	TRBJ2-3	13	TGTGCCAGCAGGGCAGAACACACAGATACGCAGTATTTT	CASRAEHTDTQYF
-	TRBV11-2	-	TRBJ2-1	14	TGTGCCAGCAGCTTAGATATCGGTAGCAATGAGCAGTTCTTC	CASSLDIGSNEQFF
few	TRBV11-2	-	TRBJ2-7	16	TGTGCCAGCAGCCCCCCTACGGGACCACCGTCTGACGAGCAGTACTTC	CASSPPTGPPSDEQYF
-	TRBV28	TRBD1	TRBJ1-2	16	TGTGCCAGCAGTTTAAGGACAGGGAAGGCTAACTATGGCTACACCTTC	CASSLRTGKANYGYTF
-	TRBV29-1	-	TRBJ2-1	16	TGCAGCGTCGAGGCCCTCTGGCGGGGCACATACAATGAGCAGTTCTTC	CSVEALWRGTYNEQFF
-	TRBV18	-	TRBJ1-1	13	TGTGCCAGCTCACCCCTAGGGGATGCTGAAGCTTTCTTT	CASSPLGDAEAFF
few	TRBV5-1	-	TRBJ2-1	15	TGCGCCAGCAGCTTGGATCAGGGTACCCACAATGAGCAGTTCTTC	CASSLDQGTHNEQFF
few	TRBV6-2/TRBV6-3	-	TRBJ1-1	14	TGTGCCAGCAGTTACCTCCACCTGAACACTGAAGCTTTCTTT	CASSYLHLNTEAFF
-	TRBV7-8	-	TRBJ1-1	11	TGTGCCAGCAGCTTATTACAGGAAGCTTTCTTT	CASSLLQEAFF
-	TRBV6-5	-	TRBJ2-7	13	TGTGCCAGCAGAAAGGACGAGCCCTACGAGCAGTACTTC	CASRKDEPYEQYF
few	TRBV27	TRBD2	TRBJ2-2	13	TGTGCCAGCACCTGGGGGGGTACCGGGGAGCTGTTTTTT	CASTWGGTGELFF
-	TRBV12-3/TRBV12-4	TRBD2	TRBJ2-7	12	TGTGCCAGCACCCGGGGGGGGGACGAGCAGTACTTC	CASTRGGDEQYF
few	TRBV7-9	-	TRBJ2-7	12	TGTGCCAGCAGCGCCCAGGGTGACGAGCAGTACTTC	CASSAQGDEQYF
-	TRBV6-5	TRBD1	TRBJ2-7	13	TGTGCCAGCAGGGACAGGGGGCAGGACGAGCAGTACTTC	CASRDRGQDEQYF
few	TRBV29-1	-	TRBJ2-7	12	TGCAGCTCGGGTGATGGGTTCTACGAGCAGTACTTC	CSSGDGFYEQYF
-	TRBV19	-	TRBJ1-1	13	TGTGCCAGTAGTTTCTCGACAGCGACTGAAGCTTTCTTT	CASSFSTATEAFF
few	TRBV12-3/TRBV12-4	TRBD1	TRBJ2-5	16	TGTGCCAGCAGTCCCCGACCGGGACAGGGCCAAGAGACCCAGTACTTC	CASSPRPGQGQETQYF
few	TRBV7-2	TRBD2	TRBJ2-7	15	TGTGCCAGCAGCTTAAGGCGTGCGGGAGGGTCCGAGCAGTACTTC	CASSLRRAGGSEQYF
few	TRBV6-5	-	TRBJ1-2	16	TGTGCCAGCAGTTACTCTGGGCCAGCCCTTACCTGGGGCTACACCTTC	CASSYSGPALTWGYTF
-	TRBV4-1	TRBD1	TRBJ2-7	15	TGCGCCAGCAGCCAAGAGGGACAGGGAAGAGACGAGCAGTACTTC	CASSQEGQGRDEQYF
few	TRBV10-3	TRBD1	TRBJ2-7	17	TGTGCAACCCTCAAAATAGGGACAGCCTTTAGCTCCTACGAGCAGTACTTC	CATLKIGTAFSSYEQYF
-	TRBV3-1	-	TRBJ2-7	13	TGTGCCAGCAGTTGGGCAGGTTACTACGAGCAGTACTTC	CASSWAGYYEQYF
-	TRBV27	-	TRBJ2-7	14	TGTGCCAGCAGTTTCGGGACACCGACCTACGAGCAGTACTTC	CASSFGTPTYEQYF
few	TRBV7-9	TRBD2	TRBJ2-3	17	TGTGCCAGCAGCCCGGAGAACACTAGCGGGAGACCAGATACGCAGTATTTT	CASSPENTSGRPDTQYF
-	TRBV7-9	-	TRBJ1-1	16	TGTGCCAGCAGCTTGAGAGGGGTACTTATGAACACTGAAGCTTTCTTT	CASSLRGVLMNTEAFF
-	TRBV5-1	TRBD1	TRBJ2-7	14	TGCGCCAGTACCGATAAGGGGGCCTCCTACGAGCAGTACTTC	CASTDKGASYEQYF
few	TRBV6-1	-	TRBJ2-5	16	TGTGCCAGCAGTTTCCGTGTGGGAGAGAGCCAAGAGACCCAGTACTTC	CASSFRVGESQETQYF
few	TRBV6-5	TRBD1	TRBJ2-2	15	TGTGCCAGCAGTTACAGGGGGCGGTCCACCGGGGAGCTGTTTTTT	CASSYRGRSTGELFF
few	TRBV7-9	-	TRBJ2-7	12	TGTGCCAGCAGCGCGGACAGTCCCGAGCAGTACTTC	CASSADSPEQYF
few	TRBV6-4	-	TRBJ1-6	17	TGTGCCAGCAGTGACCCGGCGCAGAGCTCCTATAATTCACCCCTCCACTTT	CASSDPAQSSYNSPLHF
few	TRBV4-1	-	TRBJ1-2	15	TGCGCCAGCAGCCAAGGACAGCACTCTAACTATGGCTACACCTTC	CASSQGQHSNYGYTF
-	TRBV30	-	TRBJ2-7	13	TGTGCCTGGAGTGTGGAAGGGTTCTACGAGCAGTACTTC	CAWSVEGFYEQYF
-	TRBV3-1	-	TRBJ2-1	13	TGTGCCAGCAGCCATTACTTGTACAATGAGCAGTTCTTC	CASSHYLYNEQFF
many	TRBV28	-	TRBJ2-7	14	TGTGCCAGCAAAATTCTTGGCGGTCCCTACGAGCAGTACTTC	CASKILGGPYEQYF
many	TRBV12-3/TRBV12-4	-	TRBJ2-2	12	TGTGCCAGCTTGCCAACTTACGGGGAGCTGTTTTTT	CASLPTYGELFF
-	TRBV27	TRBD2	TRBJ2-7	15	TGTGCCAGCAGTATGACTAGCGGGAGTATCTACGAGCAGTACTTC	CASSMTSGSIYEQYF
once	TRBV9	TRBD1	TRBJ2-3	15	TGTGCCAGCAGCGAGCCGACAGGGCTCACAGATACGCAGTATTTT	CASSEPTGLTDTQYF
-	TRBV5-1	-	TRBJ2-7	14	TGCGCCAGCAGCTTGGAAACCAGAGCCTACGAGCAGTACTTC	CASSLETRAYEQYF
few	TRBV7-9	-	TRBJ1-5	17	TGTGCCAGCAGCACGAGTGGCCCGGACTTCAGCAATCAGCCCCAGCATTTT	CASSTSGPDFSNQPQHF
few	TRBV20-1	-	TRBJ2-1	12	TGCAGTGCTAGAGGCACAGGGTGGGAGCAGTTCTTC	CSARGTGWEQFF
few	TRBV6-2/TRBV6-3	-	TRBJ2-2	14	TGTGCCAGCAGCATTTCTAGGGTCACCGGGGAGCTGTTTTTT	CASSISRVTGELFF
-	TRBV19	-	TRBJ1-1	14	TGTGCCAGTAGTGTCCGGGACACCAACACTGAAGCTTTCTTT	CASSVRDTNTEAFF
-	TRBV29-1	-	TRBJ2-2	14	TGCAGCGGAAAGACTTCGGACGACACCGGGGAGCTGTTTTTT	CSGKTSDDTGELFF
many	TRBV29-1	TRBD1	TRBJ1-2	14	TGCAGCGTGGGACAGGGGGGGTTTAACTATGGCTACACCTTC	CSVGQGGFNYGYTF
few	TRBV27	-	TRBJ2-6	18	TGTGCCAGCAGTTTATCTGCAGGGCTCACAGCTGGGGCCAACGTCCTGACTTTC	CASSLSAGLTAGANVLTF
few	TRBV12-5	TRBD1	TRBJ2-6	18	TGTGCTAGTGGTTTGGTACAGACAGGGGACTCTGGGGCCAACGTCCTGACTTTC	CASGLVQTGDSGANVLTF
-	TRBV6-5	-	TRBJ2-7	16	TGTGCCAGCAGTTACTCTGCCACAGGGGAGGGGTACGAGCAGTACTTC	CASSYSATGEGYEQYF
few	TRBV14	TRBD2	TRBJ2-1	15	TGTGCCAGCAGCCCCAAGGGGACTAGCTTAAATGAGCAGTTCTTC	CASSPKGTSLNEQFF
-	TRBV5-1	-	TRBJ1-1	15	-	CASSFGPGGTTEAFF